These 6 T cell receptor beta chains were all obtained from the same sample, sequenced in a study of control samples from healthy donors and cancer patients (dated by TCRdb to 2020 to 2022). Library prep was done by the immunoSEQ multiplex PCR assay. TCRdb retrieved this table from immuneACCESS and kept in-frame rearrangements only. Not all clones are present; in checked studies, unresolved V genes account for under half, and no reason is known for the remainder. This sample comprises approximately 70,000 clones, about 90% of them detected only once. About 2.1% of the sample is in the top ten clones. Sequencing was performed on PBMCs. These TCRs come from a woman in her 50s with head and neck cancer.

This clone appeared once. V usage is TRBV5-1 and J usage is TRBJ2-5; D possibly uses TRBD1 or TRBD2 (5 bases each). The germline V and J ends were trimmed by 4 bases and 3 bases, with 13 bases remaining between them. CDR1 is SGHRS, CDR2 YFSETQ, per germline. This CDR3 region has 14 residues. CDR3 sequence (DNA): TGCGCCAGCAGCCTCCGGGACCAAAAAGAGACCCAGTACTTC. Protein product: CASSLRDQKETQYF.

The chain carries TRBV28 and TRBJ2-7; 9 nucleotides agree with TRBD2. J lost 4 bases, V lost 3 bases, and 4 bases had no gene match. Germline values: CDR1 MDHEN, CDR2 SYDVKM. The CDR3 runs 14 residues. CDR3 coding DNA: TGTGCCAGCAGTTTCGCGGGGGGGAGATACGAGCAGTACTTC. It encodes CASSFAGGRYEQYF.

V is TRBV27 and J is TRBJ1-2; D is uncertain. This CDR3 has 15 amino acids. Germline V gene data show CDR1 as MNHEY and CDR2 as SMNVEV (reference sequence). Between the trimmed V and J ends, which lost 7 bases and 0 bases, there was a span of 15 bases. DNA of the CDR3: TGTGCCAGCACCCTCAGGAGAGGGTCTAACTATGGCTACACCTTC. Translation: CASTLRRGSNYGYTF.

The chain recombines TRBV10-3 with TRBJ2-7; maybe TRBD2 (6 bases). The germline V and J ends were trimmed by 5 bases and 0 bases, with 17 bases remaining between them. This CDR3 spans 16 amino acids. Germline V lookup: CDR1 ENHRY, CDR2 SYGVKD. CDR3 region: CAISQPLRGISYEQYF. In nucleotides, the CDR3 is TGTGCCATCAGTCAACCCCTCCGGGGGATCTCCTACGAGCAGTACTTC.

The rearrangement uses TRBV29-1 and TRBJ2-7; TRBD1 might be the D (5 bases). Between the trimmed V and J ends, which lost 4 bases and 0 bases, there was a span of 10 bases. Germline V gene sequence: CDR1 SQVTM, CDR2 ANQGSEA. The CDR3 spans 13 residues. The DNA of the CDR3 is TGCAGCGTTGGGGCAGGGCTCTCCTACGAGCAGTACTTC. This sequence encodes CSVGAGLSYEQYF.

The chain recombines TRBV27 with TRBJ2-1; tentatively, D is TRBD1 or TRBD2 (5 bases each). This CDR3 comprises 17 residues. The V and J ends lost 4 bases and 8 bases respectively, with 24 bases between them. Germline CDR1 reads MNHEY; CDR2 reads SMNVEV (reference sequence). Here the CDR3 reads CASSSTLFSAMGHEQFF. CDR3 nucleotides: TGTGCCAGCAGTTCCACCCTCTTTTCAGCGATGGGACATGAGCAGTTCTTC.